One sample yielded the 31 T cell receptor beta chains listed below, sequenced in a study of tumor-infiltrating lymphocytes in primary liver carcinoma. Germline DNA was also extracted, and blood RNA derived from unsorted whole blood. Synthesis of TCR beta cDNA was carried out from 500 ng total RNA with a constant-region primer. Employing slightly modified ARM-PCR, three nested multiplex PCR rounds were run, and these gave rise to the TCR beta libraries. The first two PCR rounds, approximately 11 cycles each, used TRBV1-TRBV30 forward primers and a C-beta reverse primer. Each CDR3 protein is one row after TCRdb ran MiXCR on the multiplex PCR reads. Among approximately 310,000 distinct CDR3 sequences listed, about 60% were seen once. The source material was peripheral blood. These TCRs come from a man aged 35-49 years with primary liver carcinoma and hepatitis B virus infection.

With respect to this clonotype: This may arise from a read error, as a much more abundant clone is one base away. The chain joins TRBV10-3 to TRBJ2-1; 8 nucleotides line up with TRBD2. Germline loops: CDR1 ENHRY, CDR2 SYGVKD. Trimming at V came to 2 bases and at J to 9 bases, leaving 9 bases not matched to a gene. CDR3 size: 15 residues. The CDR3 nucleotides read TGTGCCATCAGTGAGGGAATAGCGGGATTCAGTGAGCAGTTCTTC. Protein: CAISEGIAGFSEQFF.

On this clonotype: A single base separates this from a much larger clone, so it may be a read error. This chain joins TRBV4-1 and TRBJ2-7; D uncertain. Germline CDR1 is MGHRA and CDR2 is YSYEKL. With 0 bases removed from V and 0 bases from J, the gap between germline ends came to 15 bases. This CDR3 spans 17 amino acids. The CDR3: CASSQDRRAHYSYEQYF. In nucleotides, the CDR3 is TGCGCCAGCAGCCAAGATCGAAGGGCCCACTACTCCTACGAGCAGTACTTC.

Turning to this clonotype: Its ends do not fully match the called genes, so a read error is possible. V usage is TRBV12-3 or TRBV12-4 and J usage is TRBJ2-4, with a weak D call TRBD1 (5 bases). The CDR3 is made up of 14 amino acids. In nucleotides, the CDR3 is TGTGCCAGTACGGATGGGGCAACCCGGAACATCCAGTACTTC. Translation: CASTDGATRNIQYF.

Comments on this clonotype: This may come from a read error, since a much larger clone is one base off. The V gene is TRBV6-1, the J gene TRBJ2-3, with TRBD2 matching 8 bases. V trimming: 8 bases; J trimming: 4 bases; junction bases outside the gene matches: 5. Germline V gene lookup returns CDR1 MNHNS and CDR2 SASEGT. The length of the CDR3 is 13 residues. For the CDR3, the DNA is TGTGCCAGCCGGGGGGGGGATTCAGATACGCAGTATTTT. The encoded protein is CASRGGDSDTQYF.

The chain has TRBV30 and TRBJ2-7, with 7 nucleotides matching TRBD1. V lost 3 bases and J lost 3; bases outside the gene matches: 2. Germline CDR1 GTSNPN, CDR2 SVGIG (reference sequence). CDR3 length: 12 amino acids. The DNA for the CDR3 is TGTGCCTGGAGGAACAGGGGCTACGAGCAGTACTTC. As protein: CAWRNRGYEQYF.

This clonotype was seen ten or more times. The chain uses TRBV11-2 and TRBJ1-5; D is possibly TRBD1 (6 bases). Trimming cost V 5 bases and J 3 bases, with 11 bases left between them. CDR1 and CDR2 from the germline V gene are SGHAT and FQNNGV. CDR3 length equals 14 residues. DNA of the CDR3: TGTGCCAGCAGCCCGGACAGCTACAATCAGCCCCAGCATTTT. Its translation: CASSPDSYNQPQHF.

The table lists this clonotype with a count of one. A read error may account for a junction end that differs from germline. The chain couples TRBV4-3 to TRBJ2-2; 14 bases align to TRBD2. Germline lookup yields CDR1 LGHNA and CDR2 YSLEER. The CDR3 is 20 amino acids. CDR3 loop: CASSPLWGTSGSWDTGELCF. The CDR3 DNA reads as TGCGCCAGCAGCCCTCTATGGGGGACTAGCGGGAGTTGGGACACCGGGGAGCTGTGTTTT.

V is TRBV6-6 and J is TRBJ1-4; no clear D. CDR3 length: 16 residues. Germline CDR1 is MNHNY and CDR2 is SVGAGI (reference sequence). The CDR3 DNA reads TGTGCACTAACTATCCGACTGGCTGCAACTAATGAAAAACTGTTTTTT. As protein: CALTIRLAATNEKLFF.

As for this clonotype: This may arise from a read error, as a much more abundant clone is one base away. This rearrangement joins TRBV5-1 to TRBJ2-7; D might be TRBD2 (5 bases). This CDR3 has 13 amino acids. CDR1 SGHRS and CDR2 YFSETQ come from the germline V gene. The chain's CDR3 is CASREPTSYDQYF. In nucleotides, the CDR3 is TGCGCCAGCAGGGAACCTACTAGTTACGACCAGTACTTC.

V is TRBV4-1 and J is TRBJ2-1; no reliable D call. V dropped 1 base and J dropped 7 bases, with 17 bases sitting between them. CDR1 is MGHRA, CDR2 YSYEKL, per germline. The CDR3 runs 16 residues. The CDR3, as DNA: TGCGCCAGCAGCCAAGTGAGTGCGACCTTCGGGAATGAGCAGTTCTTC. Amino acids: CASSQVSATFGNEQFF.

Remarks on this clonotype: Lacking the conserved final phenylalanine or tryptophan, this CDR3 likely reflects a read error. The chain couples TRBV5-6 to TRBJ2-2; D is unresolved. The V end was cut by 0 bases, the J end by 0 bases, with 9 bases between. Germline V gene data show CDR1 as SGHDT and CDR2 as YYEEEE. This CDR3 has 16 amino acids. The CDR3 here is CASSLDTATNTGELFY. For the CDR3, the DNA is TGTGCCAGCAGCTTGGACACAGCCACGAACACCGGGGAGCTGTTTTAT.

Details on this clonotype: At one end the junction does not follow the germline gene, possibly because of a read error. The chain is built from TRBV12-3 or TRBV12-4 and TRBJ2-2; 9 bases fit TRBD1. CDR3 length: 13 residues. The DNA for the CDR3 is TGTGCCAGCAGCCGGGACAGGGCCTGGGAGCTGTATTTT. Its protein product is CASSRDRAWELYF.

Note on this clonotype: A much larger clonotype is one base distant, so this may be a read error. The chain has TRBV6-1 and TRBJ1-3; D may be TRBD1 (5 bases). This CDR3 has 13 amino acids. The V end lost 10 bases, the J end lost 4 bases, and 14 bases lay between the germline ends. Per germline, CDR1 MNHNS and CDR2 SASEGT. The CDR3 reads CAMADGDGNTIYF. DNA for the CDR3: TGTGCCATGGCCGACGGGGACGGAAACACCATATATTTT.

This clonotype came up many times. This chain uses TRBV11-2 with TRBJ1-4; TRBD1 agrees at 10 bases. The J segment lost 5 bases and the V segment lost 5 bases, leaving 11 bases of the junction unmatched. The CDR3 has 17 residues. The germline V gene has CDR1 SGHAT and CDR2 FQNNGV. CDR3 protein: CASSVTGTGAINEKLFF. As DNA, the CDR3 is TGTGCCAGCAGCGTCACCGGGACAGGGGCGATAAATGAAAAACTGTTTTTT.

Remarks on this clonotype: This sequence may be a read error, since a much larger clone differs from it by one base. The gene calls are TRBV4-2 and TRBJ1-3; no clear D gene. Germline V lookup: CDR1 LGHNA, CDR2 YNFKEQ. The CDR3 spans 15 residues. The CDR3 sequence: CASSQEGGSGNTVYF. DNA of the CDR3: TGTGCCAGCAGCCAAGAAGGAGGGAGTGGAAACACCGTATATTTT.

Regarding this clonotype: A clone one base away is much larger, so this may be a read error. The chain joins TRBV29-1 to TRBJ2-4; 9 bases are shared with TRBD1. Germline assignment: CDR1 SQVTM and CDR2 ANQGSEA. The CDR3 sequence is 15 residues long. The CDR3 here is CSDEVTGGTKNIQYF. CDR3 bases: TGCAGCGATGAAGTCACAGGGGGCACCAAAAACATTCAGTACTTC.

As to this clonotype: A junction end diverges from the germline sequence, so it may reflect a read error. The chain links TRBV28 to TRBJ1-5; 10 nucleotides agree with TRBD1. The CDR3 runs to 15 residues. Germline CDR1 reads MDHEN; CDR2 reads SYDVKM. CDR3 in DNA: TGTACCAGCAGTCCCCCGGGACAGGGGAATCAGCCCCAGCATTTT. This sequence encodes CTSSPPGQGNQPQHF. Looking up the rest from reference TRBV28 and TRBJ1-5 gives the full variable domain: DVKVTQSSRYLVKRTGEKVFLECVQDMDHENMFWYRQDPGLGLRLIYFSYDVKMKEKGDIPEGYSVSREKKERFSLILESASTNQTSMYLCTSSPPGQGNQPQHFGDGTRLSIL.

This clonotype was counted at least ten times. The CDR3 nucleotides read TGCGCCAGCAGTAAATCGGAGGAGACACAAGATACGCAGTATTTT. It is translated as CASSKSEETQDTQYF. This chain uses TRBV4-3 with TRBJ2-3; weak D call: TRBD2 (5 bases). The germline gives CDR1 LGHNA, CDR2 YSLEER. V lost 6 bases and J lost 5, with 18 bases in between. This CDR3 is 15 amino acids long.

A note on this clonotype: An end of the junction differs from the germline gene, which may be a read error. The chain joins TRBV11-3 to TRBJ2-1; D call uncertain. This CDR3 is 13 amino acids long. From germline, CDR1 is SGHNT and CDR2 YENEEA. CDR3 bases: TGTGCCAGCGGCCCGCGAATGATGGATGAGCAATTCTTC. Residues: CASGPRMMDEQFF.

Many counts were recorded for this clonotype. V gene TRBV29-1 combines with J gene TRBJ1-1; D uncertain. Trimming shortened V by 4 bases and J by 6 bases, and 12 bases separated the two germline ends. Germline CDR1 reads SQVTM; CDR2 reads ANQGSEA. The CDR3 has 12 residues. CDR3 nucleotide sequence: TGCAGCGTTGGGGAGTGGACTTCTGAAGCTTTCTTT. It translates to CSVGEWTSEAFF.

Comments on this clonotype: The junction does not match germline at one end; this may be a read error. CDR3 DNA sequence: TGTGCCATCAGCTTGACACAGACAGGGGCTGAAGCTTTCTTT. It yields the protein CAISLTQTGAEAFF. The V call is TRBV5-6, the J call TRBJ1-1; 8 bases match TRBD1. This CDR3 is built from 14 residues. CDR1 is SGHDT, CDR2 YYEEEE, per germline.

Regarding this clonotype: This may stem from a read error, because a much larger clone lies one nucleotide away. The chain couples TRBV6-2 or TRBV6-3 to TRBJ1-2; no reliable D call. The CDR3 is made up of 15 amino acids. Germline-derived CDR1 and CDR2 are MNHEY and SVGEGT. In nucleotides, the CDR3 is TGTGCCAGCAGTTACTCTATCGCCGCTAACTATGGCCACACCTTC. Protein: CASSYSIAANYGHTF.

Concerning this clonotype: At one end the junction does not follow the germline gene, possibly because of a read error. The V and J genes are TRBV6-5 and TRBJ2-1; no firm D call. The germline V gene has CDR1 MNHEY and CDR2 SVGAGI. This CDR3 is 15 amino acids long. The CDR3 coding sequence is TGTGCCATCAGTTACCGCGACATATCCCACAATGAGCAGTTCTTC. Translation: CAISYRDISHNEQFF.

This clonotype was picked up many times. This chain connects TRBV5-4 to TRBJ2-1, with 7 nucleotides matching TRBD2. CDR1 SGHNT and CDR2 YYREEE come from the germline V gene (reference sequence). CDR3 length: 14 amino acids. V shed 8 bases, J shed 1 base, and the junction held 6 bases outside the gene matches. The CDR3 loop is CASRGDDSYNEQFF. In nucleotides, the CDR3 is TGTGCCAGTCGGGGGGATGATTCCTACAATGAGCAGTTCTTC.

Turning to this clonotype: Germline and junction disagree at one end, which may indicate a read error. The chain links TRBV5-1 to TRBJ2-3; no clear D. The CDR3 is 15 residues long. Per germline, CDR1 SGHRS and CDR2 YFSETQ. As DNA, the CDR3 is TGCACCAGCAGCACAGACCTGTCTAGCACAGATACGCAGTATTTT. This encodes CTSSTDLSSTDTQYF.

A word on this clonotype: The junction and the germline gene differ at one end; a read error may be behind it. The J gene is TRBJ1-4, the V gene TRBV12-3 or TRBV12-4; 8 bases match TRBD1. The CDR3 loop spans 15 amino acids. The CDR3 loop is CASGLGRGLAEKLFF. CDR3 DNA: TGTGCCAGCGGTTTAGGCAGGGGGCTAGCTGAAAAACTGTTTTTT.

In its sample, this clonotype was seen many times. The chain employs TRBV6-1 and TRBJ1-1; D remains unclear. CDR1 MNHNS and CDR2 SASEGT come from the germline V gene. V was trimmed by 8 bases and J by 2 bases, leaving 15 bases between them. The CDR3 totals 14 residues. The CDR3: CASGKGRLNTEAFF. CDR3 bases: TGTGCCAGCGGAAAGGGTAGGCTTAACACTGAAGCTTTCTTT.

The count of this clonotype is one. A single base separates this from a much larger clone, so it may be a read error. V is TRBV10-3 and J is TRBJ2-1; possible D gene TRBD1, 6 bases. The CDR3 extends over 14 amino acids. Germline lookup yields CDR1 ENHRY and CDR2 SYGVKD. CDR3 bases: TGTACCACCGGACAGTGGGATAACTACAATGAGCAGTTCTTC. Protein: CTTGQWDNYNEQFF.

Details on this clonotype: An end of the junction differs from the germline gene, which may be a read error. The V and J genes are TRBV5-8 and TRBJ2-1; 8 bases align to TRBD2. Germline V gene lookup returns CDR1 SGHTS and CDR2 YDEGEE. The CDR3 runs to 14 residues. The CDR3 nucleotides are TGTGCCAGCAACTTGGGACTAGTCTGGAATGAGCTGTTCTTC. Amino acids: CASNLGLVWNELFF.

A few counts support this clonotype. V usage is TRBV7-9 and J usage is TRBJ1-4, with D perhaps TRBD1 (6 bases). This CDR3 has 15 residues. Germline lookup yields CDR1 SEHNR and CDR2 FQNEAQ (reference sequence). Trimming removed 5 bases at V and 7 bases at J, with 17 bases between. The CDR3 loop reads CASSPPGGPVEKLFF. CDR3 nucleotide sequence: TGTGCCAGCAGCCCGCCCGGGGGGCCGGTTGAAAAACTGTTTTTT.

CDR3: CASSPRGTVDEQYF. DNA for the CDR3: TGTGCCAGCAGCCCTAGAGGGACGGTGGACGAGCAGTACTTC. The gene calls are TRBV6-2 or TRBV6-3 and TRBJ2-7, with D possibly being TRBD1 or TRBD2 (5 bases each). The V end lost 6 bases, the J end lost 5 bases, and 17 bases lay between the germline ends. CDR3 length equals 14 residues. Germline V gene sequence: CDR1 MNHEY, CDR2 SVGEGT.